These T cell receptor beta chains were read from a single sample in a study of CD8 T cells in Susac syndrome. TCRdb reprocessed the immunoSEQ multiplex PCR reads via MiXCR and lists one record per CDR3 protein. The sample yields around 270,000 distinct CDR3 sequences, around 85% seen once. Sample: CD8+ T cells from PBMCs. These TCRs come from a human donor with multiple sclerosis. Both conserved end residues are trimmed from each CDR3. A D gene is named only where the DNA matches it firmly.

CDR3 protein	J gene	V gene	D gene
ASSFVAGEGGSYNEQF	TRBJ2-1	TRBV7-2	-
ASTPGRRYEQY	TRBJ2-7	TRBV28	-
ATSDWTGGDYGYT	TRBJ1-2	TRBV24-1	TRBD1
ASSLSIPWKEAGNTIY	TRBJ1-3	TRBV6-5	-
ASSGPTWEKLF	TRBJ1-4	TRBV19	-
ASSQDLALYYEQY	TRBJ2-7	TRBV4-3	-
ASSRPPLGPIYEQY	TRBJ2-7	TRBV6-1	-
ASIPSGTYNEQF	TRBJ2-1	TRBV7-9	-
ASLPLAGGSSYNEQF	TRBJ2-1	TRBV19	TRBD2
ASSESQGGYYEQY	TRBJ2-7	TRBV7-9	-
ASSIGGADTEAF	TRBJ1-1	TRBV19	-
ASSPAGVSYEQY	TRBJ2-7	TRBV13	TRBD2
ASSPAAGQGMYEQY	TRBJ2-7	TRBV7-9	TRBD1
ASSYSLGNTEAF	TRBJ1-1	TRBV6-5	-
ASSMERLNYGYT	TRBJ1-2	TRBV19	-
ASSLYPSGASSYEQY	TRBJ2-7	TRBV11-2	TRBD2
ASPTGAFESDTEAF	TRBJ1-1	TRBV10-1	TRBD1
ASSESSSGLYEQY	TRBJ2-7	TRBV10-1	-
ASSSMETQY	TRBJ2-5	TRBV28	-
ASSQDPGLAAYEQY	TRBJ2-7	TRBV4-3	TRBD2
ATSRAGGETSSYNEQF	TRBJ2-1	TRBV15	-
ASSQEEGASEKLF	TRBJ1-4	TRBV14	TRBD1
ASSLYPGVDYGYT	TRBJ1-2	TRBV28	-
ASSLFGTSGRTDTQY	TRBJ2-3	TRBV13	TRBD2
ASSWVLGLEETQY	TRBJ2-5	TRBV7-9	TRBD2
ASSRGLAGANEQY	TRBJ2-7	TRBV5-6	TRBD2
SARAPTRTTNQPQH	TRBJ1-5	TRBV20-1	-
ASSGPVETGGAYNEQY	TRBJ2-7	TRBV12-3/TRBV12-4	TRBD1
ASSGRTRSNTEAF	TRBJ1-1	TRBV6-2/TRBV6-3	-
ASSYSKWSGIEGEQY	TRBJ2-7	TRBV6-2/TRBV6-3	-
ASSLWILNYGYT	TRBJ1-2	TRBV12-3/TRBV12-4	-
ASTILAGLYNEQF	TRBJ2-1	TRBV28	TRBD2
ASSGTSGKTNTGELF	TRBJ2-2	TRBV7-9	TRBD2
ASSLDMWLASSYEQY	TRBJ2-7	TRBV7-8	-
ASSQDGTGNQPQH	TRBJ1-5	TRBV3-1	TRBD1
ASLAETGELF	TRBJ2-2	TRBV2	-
ASRARSGADTGELF	TRBJ2-2	TRBV6-2/TRBV6-3	-
ASSASIGGRINEQY	TRBJ2-7	TRBV6-5	TRBD2
ASSQDSAESSYNSPLH	TRBJ1-6	TRBV4-3	-
ASSPPLQLNTGANVLT	TRBJ2-6	TRBV18	-
ASSLVTGRNYNEQF	TRBJ2-1	TRBV11-2	-
ASRREGGNYNEQF	TRBJ2-1	TRBV6-2/TRBV6-3	TRBD2
ASSPTGTWEQY	TRBJ2-7	TRBV27	-
ASSSRTSAVSYEQY	TRBJ2-7	TRBV28	TRBD2
SVEPPPLAGGSYNEQF	TRBJ2-1	TRBV29-1	TRBD2
ASSLRDRVNEKLF	TRBJ1-4	TRBV7-2	TRBD1
ASRTLGLAGDRNNEQF	TRBJ2-1	TRBV4-2	TRBD2
ASSYDGNQPQH	TRBJ1-5	TRBV5-6	-
ASSFPLAGQKSSYEQY	TRBJ2-7	TRBV12-3/TRBV12-4	TRBD2
ASSLRVETQY	TRBJ2-5	TRBV7-9	-
ASSVTGYSYEQY	TRBJ2-7	TRBV27	-
ASSPRLAPTYEQY	TRBJ2-7	TRBV28	-
ASGGSDYEQY	TRBJ2-7	TRBV2	-
ASSFRQGATLDTEAF	TRBJ1-1	TRBV28	TRBD1
ASSSQGGQNTGELF	TRBJ2-2	TRBV6-2/TRBV6-3	-
ASSLGTGGSGNEQF	TRBJ2-1	TRBV19	TRBD1
ASETTSGRVSYNEQF	TRBJ2-1	TRBV6-1	TRBD2